This T cell receptor (beta chain) was recorded in a study of cytomegalovirus exposure and HLA in healthy donors. The data were produced by immunoSEQ multiplex PCR, yet TCRdb's version contains in-frame clones alone and is incomplete. The sample holds roughly 140,000 clones, approximately 91% seen once. Germline CDR1 SGHRS, CDR2 YFSETQ. After removal of 8 bases from V and 4 bases from J, the junction contained 3 bases not matched to a gene. This CDR3 spans 12 amino acids. Donors came from a validation cohort of over a hundred subjects, distinct from the first 666-subject cohort. The sample was PBMCs. The rearrangement uses TRBV5-1 and TRBJ1-1; 9 nucleotides agree with TRBD1. This TCR was recovered from a man aged 18 to 29 in good health and CMV-seronegative. CDR3 sequence reads: CARRTGATEAFF. CDR3 in DNA: TGCGCCAGAAGGACAGGGGCCACTGAAGCTTTCTTT. The complete variable domain, with remaining parts taken from reference TRBV5-1 and TRBJ1-1, reads KAGVTQTPRYLIKTRGQQVTLSCSPISGHRSVSWYQQTPGQGLQFLFEYFSETQRNKGNFPGRFSGRQFSNSRSEMNVSTLELGDSALYLCARRTGATEAFFGQGTRLTVV.